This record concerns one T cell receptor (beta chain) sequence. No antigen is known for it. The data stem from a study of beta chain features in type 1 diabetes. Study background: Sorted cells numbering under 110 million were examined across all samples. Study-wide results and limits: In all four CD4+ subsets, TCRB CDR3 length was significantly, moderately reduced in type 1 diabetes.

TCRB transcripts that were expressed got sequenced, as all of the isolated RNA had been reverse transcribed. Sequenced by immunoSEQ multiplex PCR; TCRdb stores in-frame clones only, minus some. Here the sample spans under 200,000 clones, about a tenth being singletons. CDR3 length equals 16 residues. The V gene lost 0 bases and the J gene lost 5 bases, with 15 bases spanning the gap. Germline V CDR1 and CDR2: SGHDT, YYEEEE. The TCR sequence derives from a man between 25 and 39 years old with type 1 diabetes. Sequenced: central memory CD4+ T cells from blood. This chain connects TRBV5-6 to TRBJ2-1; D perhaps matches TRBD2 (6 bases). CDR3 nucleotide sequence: TGTGCCAGCAGCTTGGCCGGCCAGCGGGTTAACAATGAGCAGTTCTTC. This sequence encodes CASSLAGQRVNNEQFF.